This T cell receptor (beta chain) was observed in a study of metastatic and nonmetastatic thyroid tumors. Turning to the study itself: Samples came from malignant and benign thyroid patients, and repertoires were compared across blood and tumor or nodule tissue.

Overall study results and limits: Compared with benign nodules, malignant thyroid tumors were reported to have significantly higher TCR beta diversity in both blood and tumor.

Via MiXCR, TCRdb re-called the PCR reads. The data contain some 26,000 clones, roughly 4% of them singletons. This clone was seen only a few times. The antigen remains unidentified. Thyroid surgery was performed in patients who had received no treatment beforehand. The clonotype originates from a male donor with papillary thyroid cancer or a benign thyroid nodule (not recorded which). Some clones in this sample may be carry-over from other donors' samples. Material for sequencing was blood.

The CDR3 region is CASRGTGTDTQYF. The CDR3 DNA reads as TGTGCCAGCAGGGGGACAGGTACAGATACGCAGTATTTT. The rearrangement uses TRBV6-1 and TRBJ2-3, with 8 bases identical to TRBD1. The CDR3 has 13 amino acids. Germline CDR1 is MNHNS and CDR2 is SASEGT. The V and J ends lost 6 bases and 3 bases, in that order; junction bases with no gene match: 2.